This TCR beta chain was obtained from a study of neurological immune-mediated disorders. TCRdb fed the 5' RACE reads into MiXCR, producing one record per CDR3 protein. The table shows about 66,000 distinct CDR3 sequences, with 3.4% occurring only once. V lost 2 bases, J lost 6 bases, and 5 bases stayed unmatched. This CDR3 is built from 15 residues. This clonotype was counted many times. The V call is TRBV12-3 or TRBV12-4, the J call TRBJ1-5, with TRBD1 matching over 9 bases. Sequences were obtained from PBMCs. The source is a man in his forties with multiple sclerosis. The CDR3 reads CASSLHRGPLQPQHF. In nucleotides, the CDR3 is TGTGCCAGCAGTTTACACAGGGGGCCGCTTCAGCCCCAGCATTTT.